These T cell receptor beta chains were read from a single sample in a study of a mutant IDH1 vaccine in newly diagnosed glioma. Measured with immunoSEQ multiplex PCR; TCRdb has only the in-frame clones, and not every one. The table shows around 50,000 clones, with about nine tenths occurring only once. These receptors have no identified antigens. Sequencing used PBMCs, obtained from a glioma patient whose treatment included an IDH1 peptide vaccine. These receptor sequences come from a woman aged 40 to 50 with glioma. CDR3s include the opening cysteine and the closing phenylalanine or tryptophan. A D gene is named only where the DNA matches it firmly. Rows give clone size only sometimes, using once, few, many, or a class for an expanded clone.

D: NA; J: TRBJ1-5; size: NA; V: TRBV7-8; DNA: TGTGCCAGCAGCCGTGCGGGCAGGGGAAATAGCAATCAGCCCCAGCATTTT; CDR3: CASSRAGRGNSNQPQHF
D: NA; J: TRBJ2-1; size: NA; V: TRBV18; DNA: TGTGCCAGCTCACCACCGGGTAATGAGCAGTTCTTC; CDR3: CASSPPGNEQFF
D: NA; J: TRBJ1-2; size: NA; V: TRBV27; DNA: TGTGCCAGCAGTTTATCGCCGACAGACTTTTACTATGGCTACACCTTC; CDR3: CASSLSPTDFYYGYTF
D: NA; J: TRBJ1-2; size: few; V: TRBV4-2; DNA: TGTGCCAGCAGCCAAGATGGCCAGGGTATAGTCGGCTACACCTTC; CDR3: CASSQDGQGIVGYTF
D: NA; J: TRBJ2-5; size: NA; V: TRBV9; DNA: TGTGCCAGCAGCGTAGGGGCTGAAGAGACCCAGTACTTC; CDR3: CASSVGAEETQYF
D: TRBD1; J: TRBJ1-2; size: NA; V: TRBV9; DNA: TGTGCCAGCAGCCCGCACAGGGGGCGGTTTGGCTACACCTTC; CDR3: CASSPHRGRFGYTF
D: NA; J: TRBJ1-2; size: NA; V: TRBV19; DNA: TGTGCCAGCTCTCTCGTGGCCGTGGGTGGCTACACCTTC; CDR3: CASSLVAVGGYTF
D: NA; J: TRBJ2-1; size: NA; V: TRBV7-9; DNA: TGTGCCAGCAATTCTATTTATGAGCAGTTCTTC; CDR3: CASNSIYEQFF
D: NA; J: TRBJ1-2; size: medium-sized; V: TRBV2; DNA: TGTGCCAGCAGTGAGGGGGGGATGAGGGGCTACACCTTC; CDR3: CASSEGGMRGYTF
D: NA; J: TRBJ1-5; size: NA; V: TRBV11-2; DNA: TGTGCCAGCAGCTTCGTCGGAGGGAACAATCAGCCCCAGCATTTT; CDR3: CASSFVGGNNQPQHF
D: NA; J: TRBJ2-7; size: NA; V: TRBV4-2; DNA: TGTGCCAGCAGCCGGGCCAGGGGCGAGCAGTACTTC; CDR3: CASSRARGEQYF
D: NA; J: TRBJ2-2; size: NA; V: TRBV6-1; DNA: TGTGCCAGCAGTGACCCGAGTGGGGGGGGGCAGGAGCTGTTTTTT; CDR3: CASSDPSGGGQELFF
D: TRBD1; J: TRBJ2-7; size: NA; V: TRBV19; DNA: TGTGCCAGTAGGGGACAGGGCAACGAGCAGTACTTC; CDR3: CASRGQGNEQYF
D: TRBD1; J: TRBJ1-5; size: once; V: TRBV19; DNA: TGTGCCAGTAAGGACAGGGGTCCCAATCAGCCCCAGCATTTT; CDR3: CASKDRGPNQPQHF
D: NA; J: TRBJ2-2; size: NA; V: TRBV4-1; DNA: TGCGCCAGCAGCCAAAGGTTCGGTCAGGCGAACACCGGGGAGCTGTTTTTT; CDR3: CASSQRFGQANTGELFF
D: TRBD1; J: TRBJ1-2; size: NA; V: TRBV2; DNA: TGTGCCAGCAGCGGGACAGCCAACTATGGCTACACCTTC; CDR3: CASSGTANYGYTF
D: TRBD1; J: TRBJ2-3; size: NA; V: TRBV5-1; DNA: TGCGCCAGCAGCTGGGGACAGGGGGCAGATACGCAGTATTTT; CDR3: CASSWGQGADTQYF
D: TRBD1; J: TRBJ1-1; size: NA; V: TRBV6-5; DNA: TGTGCCAGCAGCCCATTAGGGACAGGGAACACTGAAGCTTTCTTT; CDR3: CASSPLGTGNTEAFF
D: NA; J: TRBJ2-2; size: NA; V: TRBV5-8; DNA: TGTGCCAGCAGGCCGACTCCCACCGGGGAGCTGTTTTTT; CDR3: CASRPTPTGELFF
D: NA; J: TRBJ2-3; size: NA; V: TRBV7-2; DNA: TGTGCCAGCAGCTTCTTATTCGGGGACACAGATACGCAGTATTTT; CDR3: CASSFLFGDTDTQYF
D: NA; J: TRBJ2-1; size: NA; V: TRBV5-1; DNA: TGCGCCAGCCAGAGAGGCGGCCGTAATGAGCAGTTCTTC; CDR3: CASQRGGRNEQFF
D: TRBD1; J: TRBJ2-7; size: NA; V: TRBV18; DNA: TGTGCCAGCTCACCTTTGAAGCACGAGGGACAGCCCTACGAGCAGTACTTC; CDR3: CASSPLKHEGQPYEQYF
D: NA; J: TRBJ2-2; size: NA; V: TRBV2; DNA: TGTGCCAGCAGGGGGGTTGGGGCGAACACCGGGGAGCTGTTTTTT; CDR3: CASRGVGANTGELFF
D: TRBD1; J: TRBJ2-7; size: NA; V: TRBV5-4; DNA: TGTGCCAGCAGCTTGGGTACCAGGGGGCTCTACGAGCAGTACTTC; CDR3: CASSLGTRGLYEQYF
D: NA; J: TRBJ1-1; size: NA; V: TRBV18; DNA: TGTGCCAGCTCTGGGAGAAGCAACACTGAAGCTTTCTTT; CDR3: CASSGRSNTEAFF
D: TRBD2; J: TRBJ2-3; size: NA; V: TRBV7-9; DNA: TGTGCCAGCAGCTTTACTCCTAGCGGGGAGGGCCTTGATACGCAGTATTTT; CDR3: CASSFTPSGEGLDTQYF
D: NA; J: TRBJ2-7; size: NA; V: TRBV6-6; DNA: TGTGCCAGCAGTACCCGGATAGGGACAAGAATGAGCGAGCAGTACTTC; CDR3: CASSTRIGTRMSEQYF